A single sample is the source of the 3 T cell receptor beta chains below, sequenced in a study of T cells in Graves' hyperthyroidism and ophthalmopathy. RNA transcripts provided the source from which TCR beta CDR3 regions were amplified. The HTBI primer set served for first-round RT-PCR of the TCR CDR3. Each CDR3 protein gets one entry after TCRdb re-called the multiplex PCR reads with MiXCR. This table has roughly 740,000 distinct CDR3 sequences, about 15% appearing once. The specimen sequenced was blood. These receptors were obtained from a man between 18 and 35 years old with Graves' hyperthyroidism.

In this sample, this clonotype turned up many times. V and J are TRBV30 and TRBJ1-1, with D uncertain. This CDR3 comprises 13 residues. V was pared by 3 bases and J by 2 bases, with 10 bases between. Germline values: CDR1 GTSNPN, CDR2 SVGIG (reference sequence). DNA of the CDR3: TGTGCCTGGAGACCAGCAACCAACACTGAAGCTTTCTTT. Protein: CAWRPATNTEAFF.

The table lists this clonotype with a few counts. A much larger clone lies a single base off, so this may be a read error. This rearrangement joins TRBV27 to TRBJ2-5, with D maybe TRBD2 (5 bases). The CDR3 spans 15 residues. Trimming removed 6 bases at V and 1 base at J, with 15 bases between. Germline V gives CDR1 MNHEY, CDR2 SMNVEV (reference sequence). CDR3 region: CASSKYFGGQETQYF. CDR3 coding DNA: TGTGCCAGCAGCAAGTACTTCGGAGGCCAAGAGACCCAGTACTTC.

This clonotype has a count of ten or more. The chain is built from TRBV7-3 and TRBJ2-3, with D possibly being TRBD2 (5 bases). The germline gives CDR1 SGHTA, CDR2 FQGTGA. This CDR3 has 16 residues. V was pared by 1 base and J by 1 base, with 12 bases between. The CDR3 here is CASSLNPGWGTDTQYF. In nucleotides, the CDR3 is TGTGCCAGCAGCTTAAACCCGGGATGGGGCACAGATACGCAGTATTTT.